This paragraph reports one T cell receptor beta chain. The antigen is not known. The sample belongs to a study of cytomegalovirus exposure and HLA in healthy donors. Study details: An early release of data contained approximately 85 million unique TCRs, which came from HLA-typed donors. Study-level points and caveats: The productive fraction for most TCR beta V segments was about 87% or about 30% in an earlier analysis. It was confirmed in vitro that a few of the CMV-associated chains were specific for CMV antigens.

The PCR contained 60 Vbeta and 13 Jbeta primers. Profiling relied on immunoSEQ multiplex PCR, and the TCRdb table lists in-frame clones only, not all of them. The sample lists around 150,000 clones; roughly 80% were seen once. The CDR3 is made up of 12 amino acids. J lost 2 bases, V lost 10 bases, and 5 bases had no gene match. CDR1 is MNHNS and CDR2 is SASEGT in the germline V gene. Material for sequencing was PBMCs. This receptor was identified in a man between 40 and 49 years old in good health and CMV-seronegative. The chain has TRBV6-1 and TRBJ2-7; 7 bases fit TRBD1. CDR3 in DNA: TGTGCCACCGGACAGGTCCCCTACGAGCAGTACTTC. Amino acid sequence: CATGQVPYEQYF.